The next 20 T cell receptor beta chains were all read from a single sample in a study of T cells in localized non-small cell lung cancer. Here immunoSEQ multiplex PCR was the method, and the copy in TCRdb shows in-frame clones only, minus some. This sample has some 40,000 clones, with over 85% found just once. The sample was peripheral blood, taken before any cancer treatment. The receptor source for this set is a female donor older than 55 with stage I lung adenocarcinoma.

The V gene is TRBV6-5, the J gene TRBJ1-2, with TRBD1 identical over 7 bases. V dropped 7 bases and J dropped 3; count of bases not matched to a gene: 11. CDR1 is MNHEY, CDR2 SVGAGI, per germline. This CDR3 has 15 amino acids. CDR3: CASNLEQGRDYGYTF. The DNA of the CDR3 is TGTGCCAGCAATCTAGAACAGGGGAGAGACTATGGCTACACCTTC.

The genes are TRBV5-1 and TRBJ2-1; a weak D match, TRBD2 (6 bases). CDR3 length: 13 residues. Per the germline V gene, CDR1 is SGHRS and CDR2 is YFSETQ. Trimming left V 7 bases short and J 4 bases short, with 12 bases between. The CDR3: CASGGLSYNEQFF. CDR3 nucleotides: TGCGCCAGCGGGGGACTTTCTTACAATGAGCAGTTCTTC.

The chain carries TRBV5-1 and TRBJ2-7; TRBD2 aligns across 12 bases. The CDR3 consists of 14 residues. Germline CDR1 is SGHRS and CDR2 is YFSETQ. After removal of 4 bases from V and 4 bases from J, the junction contained 3 bases not matched to a gene. CDR3 DNA: TGCGCCAGCAGCATTGGGACTAGCGGGTACGAGCAGTACTTC. It is translated as CASSIGTSGYEQYF.

J is TRBJ1-5 and V is TRBV28; the D is unclear. The CDR3 has 16 residues. V was shortened by 3 bases and J by 6 bases, with 18 bases between the two germline ends. The germline CDR1 and CDR2 sequences are MDHEN and SYDVKM. CDR3 residues: CASSLIPSQNSQPQHF. The CDR3 DNA is TGTGCCAGCAGTTTGATCCCCTCGCAGAATAGTCAGCCCCAGCATTTT.

The CDR3 spells CASSPTPWQARITGELFF. The CDR3 DNA is TGTGCCAGCAGCCCCACCCCTTGGCAGGCGAGAATAACCGGGGAGCTGTTTTTT. The chain joins TRBV7-2 to TRBJ2-2; unclear D gene. The germline CDR1 and CDR2 sequences are SGHTA and FQGNSA. The CDR3 length is 18 residues. V gave up 5 bases and J gave up 5 bases, with 24 bases separating them. Using reference TRBV7-2 and TRBJ2-2 for the parts outside the CDR3, the full variable domain is GAGVSQSPSNKVTEKGKDVELRCDPISGHTALYWYRQSLGQGLEFLIYFQGNSAPDKSGLPSDRFSAERTGGSVSTLTIQRTQQEDSAVYLCASSPTPWQARITGELFFGEGSRLTVL.

The chain combines TRBV29-1 with TRBJ2-1; no clear D. V lost 5 bases to trimming and J lost 0 bases, with 14 bases between them. This CDR3 is 15 amino acids long. The germline CDR1 and CDR2 sequences are SQVTM and ANQGSEA. The CDR3 coding sequence is TGCAGCGTTATCGGTCCAGGAAGCTCCTACAATGAGCAGTTCTTC. This gives the protein CSVIGPGSSYNEQFF.

The gene calls are TRBV19 and TRBJ1-5; TRBD1 matches at 7 bases. Germline V gene lookup returns CDR1 LNHDA and CDR2 SQIVND (reference sequence). With V trimmed by 6 bases and J by 6 bases, 17 bases remained unmatched. The CDR3 consists of 17 residues. The CDR3 bases are TGTGCCAGTAGCAATACTCCCTTGACAGGGCTCGGTCAGCCCCAGCATTTT. Translated: CASSNTPLTGLGQPQHF.

The chain couples TRBV27 to TRBJ2-2; 11 bases align to TRBD2. J gave up 0 bases and V 6 bases, and 3 bases lay outside the gene matches. The CDR3 length is 16 residues. Germline V gene data show CDR1 as MNHEY and CDR2 as SMNVEV (reference sequence). Here the CDR3 DNA reads TGTGCCAGCAGCTTTAGCGGGGGGGCGAACACCGGGGAGCTGTTTTTT. Translation: CASSFSGGANTGELFF.

CDR3 sequence reads: CASSQADRGGYTEKLFF. CDR3 coding DNA: TGTGCCAGCAGCCAAGCGGACAGGGGAGGTTATACTGAAAAACTGTTTTTT. The rearrangement uses TRBV7-8 and TRBJ1-4, with 9 bases matching TRBD1. V lost 5 bases to trimming and J lost 7 bases; unmatched junction nucleotides: 14. The CDR3 runs to 17 residues. The germline V gene has CDR1 SGHVS and CDR2 FQNEAQ.

This chain links TRBV12-5 with TRBJ2-1; D remains unclear. V lost 6 bases and J 7 bases, leaving 13 bases between the germline ends. CDR3 length: 13 residues. CDR1 is LGHNT and CDR2 is FRNRAP in the germline V gene. The CDR3 is CASGLSGRNEQFF. CDR3 coding DNA: TGTGCTAGTGGCCTCAGTGGGCGAAATGAGCAGTTCTTC.

The rearrangement joins TRBV6-1 to TRBJ1-5, with TRBD1 as a possible D gene (5 bases). Germline V lookup: CDR1 MNHNS, CDR2 SASEGT. The CDR3 runs 15 residues. V was shortened by 3 bases and J by 4 bases, with 13 bases between the two germline ends. CDR3 DNA: TGTGCCAGCAGTGAGGCCCTGCGGGGGAATCAGCCCCAGCATTTT. It yields the protein CASSEALRGNQPQHF.

The rearrangement links TRBV27 to TRBJ1-4; the D is unclear. The CDR3 totals 13 residues. The germline V gene has CDR1 MNHEY and CDR2 SMNVEV (reference sequence). V was trimmed by 3 bases and J by 4 bases, leaving 6 bases between them. The chain's CDR3 is CASSFSYNEKLFF. As DNA, the CDR3 is TGTGCCAGCAGTTTTAGCTATAATGAAAAACTGTTTTTT.

The rearrangement joins TRBV19 to TRBJ1-6; the D gene is possibly TRBD1 (5 bases). The ends were cut back, 7 bases at V and 13 bases at J, with 23 bases in the middle. Per germline, CDR1 LNHDA and CDR2 SQIVND (reference sequence). CDR3 length: 15 amino acids. CDR3 amino acids: CASTAGDSGGSPLHF. In DNA, the CDR3 is TGTGCCAGTACGGCCGGGGACTCTGGGGGTTCGCCCCTCCACTTT.

The rearrangement uses TRBV2 and TRBJ1-5; 8 nucleotides line up with TRBD1. Trimming took 8 bases from V and 6 from J; bases not matched to a gene: 12. CDR3 length: 15 amino acids. Per germline, CDR1 SNHLY and CDR2 FYNNEI. The CDR3 loop is CASCFIGQGSQPQHF. The CDR3 bases are TGTGCCAGCTGTTTCATCGGACAGGGCAGTCAGCCCCAGCATTTT.

V and J are TRBV5-1 and TRBJ2-3, with 12 bases matching TRBD2. This CDR3 has 17 residues. Trimming at V came to 3 bases and at J to 2 bases, leaving 7 bases not matched to a gene. CDR1 SGHRS and CDR2 YFSETQ come from the germline V gene. CDR3 residues: CASSSKLAGGFTDTQYF. In DNA, the CDR3 is TGCGCCAGCAGCTCGAAACTAGCGGGGGGATTCACAGATACGCAGTATTTT.

A single count supports this clone. The chain links TRBV10-3 to TRBJ2-7; 7 nucleotides agree with TRBD2. Trimming removed 7 bases from V and 2 bases from J; junction bases left unmatched: 8. CDR1 is ENHRY and CDR2 is SYGVKD in the germline V gene. The CDR3 runs 14 residues. The CDR3 coding sequence is TGTGCCATCAACGCCGGGACTACCACCTACGAGCAGTACTTC. Its protein is CAINAGTTTYEQYF.

This clone showed up just once. This chain links TRBV13 with TRBJ2-2; a possible D gene is TRBD2 (6 bases). The CDR3 has 15 amino acids. Trimming removed 3 bases from V and 3 bases from J, with 11 bases in between. Germline V lookup: CDR1 PRHDT, CDR2 FYEKMQ (reference sequence). The CDR3 coding sequence is TGTGCCAGCAGCTTTTGGACGGGGGACACCGGGGAGCTGTTTTTT. It specifies CASSFWTGDTGELFF.

This chain uses TRBV10-3 with TRBJ1-2, with D perhaps TRBD1 (5 bases). The V gene lost 7 bases and the J gene lost 3 bases, with 6 bases spanning the gap. The CDR3 is made up of 11 amino acids. Germline-derived CDR1 and CDR2 are ENHRY and SYGVKD. The CDR3 here is CAIKQDYGYTF. CDR3 nucleotides: TGTGCCATCAAACAGGACTATGGCTACACCTTC.

The chain has TRBV7-2 and TRBJ2-7; D gene uncertain. With 5 bases removed from V and 4 bases from J, the gap between germline ends came to 9 bases. This CDR3 is built from 12 residues. Germline loops: CDR1 SGHTA, CDR2 FQGNSA. The CDR3 bases are TGTGCCAGCAGCCCTACAAGTTACGAGCAGTACTTC. Encoded protein: CASSPTSYEQYF. The full variable domain, in which reference TRBV7-2 and TRBJ2-7 provide the parts outside the CDR3, is GAGVSQSPSNKVTEKGKDVELRCDPISGHTALYWYRQSLGQGLEFLIYFQGNSAPDKSGLPSDRFSAERTGGSVSTLTIQRTQQEDSAVYLCASSPTSYEQYFGPGTRLTVT.

This sequence joins TRBV7-8 and TRBJ1-2, with D perhaps TRBD1 (5 bases). Germline CDR1 and CDR2: SGHVS and FQNEAQ. The ends were cut back, 8 bases at V and 2 bases at J, with 18 bases in the middle. The CDR3 extends over 15 amino acids. CDR3 bases: TGTGCCAGCTACGAAGGGGCCGGCCTGAACTATGGCTACACCTTC. Its translation is CASYEGAGLNYGYTF.